This passage covers 22 T cell receptor beta chains from one sample sequenced in a study of blood T cell repertoires in COVID-19. Sequenced by immunoSEQ multiplex PCR; TCRdb stores in-frame clones only, minus some. The sample lists 150,000 to 200,000 clones; around 88% were seen once. Sequenced material: peripheral blood. The receptors stem from a human donor in a cohort sampled during active COVID-19.

This clone was recorded once. The chain couples TRBV19 to TRBJ1-5, with a possible D match to TRBD1 (5 bases). The CDR3 contains 16 residues. Looked up from germline, CDR1 is LNHDA and CDR2 is SQIVND (reference sequence). V was shortened by 5 bases and J by 5 bases, with 19 bases between the two germline ends. CDR3 residues: CASSPRGYGGDQPQHF. For the CDR3, the DNA is TGTGCCAGTAGTCCCCGGGGGTACGGGGGAGATCAGCCCCAGCATTTT.

This clone was seen once. This chain uses TRBV7-2 with TRBJ1-3; D is unclear. Germline values: CDR1 SGHTA, CDR2 FQGNSA. The CDR3 spans 16 residues. Trimming shortened V by 1 base and J by 1 base, and 11 bases separated the two germline ends. The CDR3, as DNA: TGTGCCAGCAGCTTAGTACGGGGTGGATCTGGAAACACCATATATTTT. This sequence encodes CASSLVRGGSGNTIYF. Full variable domain (missing parts from reference TRBV7-2 and TRBJ1-3): GAGVSQSPSNKVTEKGKDVELRCDPISGHTALYWYRQSLGQGLEFLIYFQGNSAPDKSGLPSDRFSAERTGGSVSTLTIQRTQQEDSAVYLCASSLVRGGSGNTIYFGEGSWLTVV.

This clone is termed medium-sized. The same CDR3 can be traced to other DNA sequences in this sample. The rearrangement links TRBV29-1 to TRBJ1-1, with unresolved D. Trimming shortened V by 6 bases and J by 0 bases, and 5 bases separated the two germline ends. CDR1 is SQVTM and CDR2 is ANQGSEA in the germline V gene. There are 11 residues in the CDR3. The CDR3 spells CSVRVNTEAFF. DNA of the CDR3: TGCAGCGTGAGGGTGAACACTGAAGCTTTCTTT.

The chain recombines TRBV7-8 with TRBJ1-1; 11 bases align to TRBD1. With 4 bases clipped from V and 5 bases from J, the junction kept 3 bases outside the gene matches. The CDR3 spans 14 residues. Germline CDR1 and CDR2: SGHVS and FQNEAQ. This chain's CDR3 is CASSSGTGGTEAFF. Written as DNA, the CDR3 is TGTGCCAGCAGCTCGGGGACAGGGGGAACTGAAGCTTTCTTT.

This rearrangement joins TRBV6-5 to TRBJ2-7, with TRBD1 identical over 9 bases. The V segment lost 6 bases and the J segment 4 bases; nucleotides outside the gene matches: 4. Germline CDR1 MNHEY, CDR2 SVGAGI. CDR3 length: 13 amino acids. The CDR3 DNA sequence: TGTGCCAGCAGCCCCGGGACAGGGTACGAGCAGTACTTC. Residues: CASSPGTGYEQYF.

The chain joins TRBV5-4 to TRBJ1-6, with 8 bases that match TRBD1. In germline, CDR1 is SGHNT, CDR2 YYREEE (reference sequence). This CDR3 has 16 amino acids. The junction had 8 bases not matched to a gene; V was cut back by 4 bases and J by 5 bases. CDR3 residues: CASSGADRENNSPLHF. The CDR3 DNA sequence: TGTGCCAGCAGCGGTGCGGACAGGGAAAATAATTCACCCCTCCACTTT. The full variable domain, rest sourced from reference TRBV5-4 and TRBJ1-6, is ETGVTQSPTHLIKTRGQQVTLRCSSQSGHNTVSWYQQALGQGPQFIFQYYREEENGRGNFPPRFSGLQFPNYSSELNVNALELDDSALYLCASSGADRENNSPLHFGNGTRLTVT.

The V and J genes are TRBV5-1 and TRBJ2-7; D possibly corresponds to TRBD1 (6 bases). V was shortened by 1 base and J by 2 bases, with 13 bases between the two germline ends. From germline, CDR1 is SGHRS and CDR2 YFSETQ. The CDR3 is 15 residues long. The chain's CDR3 is CASSLQTGFTYEQYF. CDR3 bases: TGCGCCAGCAGCTTGCAAACAGGGTTTACCTACGAGCAGTACTTC.

This chain uses TRBV7-8 with TRBJ2-1, with TRBD2 as a possible D gene (5 bases). Germline V gene lookup returns CDR1 SGHVS and CDR2 FQNEAQ. The length of the CDR3 is 13 residues. V lost 4 bases and J 7 bases, leaving 11 bases between the germline ends. The CDR3 loop reads CASSSRRGNEQFF. The CDR3 DNA sequence: TGTGCCAGCAGCTCCAGACGCGGGAATGAGCAGTTCTTC.

This rearrangement joins TRBV30 to TRBJ1-2; possible D gene TRBD1, 5 bases. The CDR3 totals 11 residues. V was clipped by 8 bases and J by 6 bases, with 13 bases between them. Germline V gene data show CDR1 as GTSNPN and CDR2 as SVGIG (reference sequence). CDR3: CARGRSDGYTF. DNA of the CDR3: TGTGCCAGGGGCCGGTCCGATGGCTACACCTTC.

This clone was observed once. The rearrangement links TRBV7-8 to TRBJ1-2; the D gene is possibly TRBD1 (5 bases). The CDR3 spans 14 residues. Trimming left V 3 bases short and J 1 base short, with 9 bases between. The germline V gene has CDR1 SGHVS and CDR2 FQNEAQ. CDR3 loop: CASSLGRDNYGYTF. The CDR3 region has the DNA TGTGCCAGCAGCTTGGGCAGGGATAACTATGGCTACACCTTC.

V usage is TRBV28 and J usage is TRBJ1-4, with 8 bases aligning to TRBD1. The CDR3 spans 15 residues. Germline V lookup: CDR1 MDHEN, CDR2 SYDVKM. The trim removed 7 bases at V and 6 bases at J, leaving 10 bases unmatched. CDR3 bases: TGTGCCAGCAATCCGGGGGACAGGCGCGATGAAAAACTGTTTTTT. The encoded protein is CASNPGDRRDEKLFF.

The chain employs TRBV24-1 and TRBJ1-5, with D possibly being TRBD1 (6 bases). V was cut by 5 bases and J by 0 bases, with 22 bases left in between. Germline loops: CDR1 KGHDR, CDR2 SFDVKD. The CDR3 is made up of 19 amino acids. The CDR3 sequence is CATSGPRAGQTHSNQPQHF. Written as DNA, the CDR3 is TGTGCCACCAGTGGGCCTCGGGCCGGACAGACTCATAGCAATCAGCCCCAGCATTTT.

The rearrangement links TRBV18 to TRBJ2-3, with 8 bases aligning to TRBD2. Unmatched junction bases numbered 1, after V lost 0 bases and J lost 5 bases. The CDR3 consists of 14 residues. CDR1 is KGHSH and CDR2 is LQKENI in the germline V gene. The CDR3 loop reads CASSPPLAGDTQYF. The CDR3 bases are TGTGCCAGCTCACCACCGCTAGCGGGAGATACGCAGTATTTT.

This CDR3 reads CASSLGGFGVQYF. The CDR3, as DNA: TGTGCCAGCAGTTTAGGCGGTTTTGGAGTTCAGTACTTC. The chain has TRBV12-3 or TRBV12-4 and TRBJ2-4; D unclear. V was trimmed by 1 base and J by 11 bases, leaving 12 bases between them. CDR3 length: 13 amino acids.

The chain recombines TRBV5-1 with TRBJ2-7, with a weak D call TRBD1 (6 bases). The CDR3 has 14 amino acids. The germline gives CDR1 SGHRS, CDR2 YFSETQ. V shed 2 bases and J shed 2 bases, with 11 bases lying between them. CDR3 loop: CASSFGTTTYEQYF. Written as DNA, the CDR3 is TGCGCCAGCAGCTTTGGGACAACAACCTACGAGCAGTACTTC.

The V gene is TRBV19, the J gene TRBJ1-1; perhaps TRBD1 as D (6 bases). Germline V gives CDR1 LNHDA, CDR2 SQIVND (reference sequence). The CDR3 has 16 amino acids. The V gene lost 7 bases and the J gene lost 0 bases, with 18 bases spanning the gap. CDR3 sequence reads: CASTLFSGGMNTEAFF. In DNA, the CDR3 is TGTGCCAGTACCCTATTTAGTGGGGGCATGAACACTGAAGCTTTCTTT.

The chain uses TRBV28 and TRBJ2-5, with a possible D match to TRBD2 (6 bases). Germline loops: CDR1 MDHEN, CDR2 SYDVKM. CDR3 length: 13 amino acids. V was trimmed by 3 bases and J by 5 bases, leaving 10 bases between them. In nucleotides, the CDR3 is TGTGCCAGCAGTTTCCCGGGACTCGAGACCCAGTACTTC. The encoded protein is CASSFPGLETQYF.

The sample holds one count of this clone. This chain uses TRBV27 with TRBJ2-7; TRBD1 is a possible D gene (6 bases). V was clipped by 0 bases and J by 2 bases, with 17 bases between them. The germline V gene has CDR1 MNHEY and CDR2 SMNVEV (reference sequence). This CDR3 has 17 residues. CDR3 protein: CASSLSVIQGGTYEQYF. For the CDR3, the DNA is TGTGCCAGCAGTTTATCGGTTATACAGGGTGGAACCTACGAGCAGTACTTC.

The rearrangement joins TRBV13 to TRBJ2-7, with D perhaps matching TRBD2 (5 bases). Between the trimmed V and J ends, which lost 6 bases and 6 bases, there was a span of 9 bases. The CDR3 has 11 amino acids. CDR1 is PRHDT, CDR2 FYEKMQ, per germline (reference sequence). CDR3 bases: TGTGCCAGCAGGGCTGAGGGCGAGCAGTACTTC. Its protein product is CASRAEGEQYF.

V is TRBV5-1 and J is TRBJ2-7, with TRBD2 identical over 12 bases. The CDR3 runs to 14 residues. V gave up 0 bases and J gave up 6 bases; unmatched junction bases: 1. Germline values: CDR1 SGHRS, CDR2 YFSETQ. The CDR3 spells CASSLELAGGEQYF. Here the CDR3 DNA reads TGCGCCAGCAGCTTGGAACTAGCGGGAGGCGAGCAGTACTTC. Drawing the rest from reference TRBV5-1 and TRBJ2-7, the complete variable domain is KAGVTQTPRYLIKTRGQQVTLSCSPISGHRSVSWYQQTPGQGLQFLFEYFSETQRNKGNFPGRFSGRQFSNSRSEMNVSTLELGDSALYLCASSLELAGGEQYFGPGTRLTVT.

V is TRBV13 and J is TRBJ1-1; no clear D. CDR1 is PRHDT, CDR2 FYEKMQ, per germline (reference sequence). The CDR3 covers 14 residues. The V and J ends lost 6 bases and 1 base respectively, with 12 bases between them. CDR3 sequence: CASRFHGSNTEAFF. The CDR3 DNA reads TGTGCCAGCAGATTCCACGGGTCGAACACTGAAGCTTTCTTT.

This chain joins TRBV3-1 (or the pseudogene TRBV3-2) and TRBJ2-6; D is perhaps TRBD1 (6 bases). Germline V CDR1 and CDR2: LGHDT, YNNKEL (reference sequence). V lost 3 bases, J lost 0 bases, and 12 bases lay in between. This CDR3 contains 17 residues. The CDR3 DNA reads TGTGCCAGCAGCCACAGGGGATGGGGCTCTGGGGCCAACGTCCTGACTTTC. This encodes CASSHRGWGSGANVLTF.